This T cell receptor (beta chain) was sequenced for a study of blood T cells in healthy people across ages (dated by TCRdb to the mid-2010s). Some background on the complete study: In model experiments, roughly one uniquely barcoded TCR beta cDNA molecule per two T cells was captured by template switching. The study measured age-related changes in TCR beta repertoire diversity using deep sequencing normalized with unique cDNA molecular identifiers. Four age groups were formed from the donors: young (average approximately 15 years), middle-aged (more than 35), aged (more than 55) and long-lived (about 80). To avoid experimental bias, donors of different ages were spread randomly across the sequencing lanes. Two additional independent replicas of 1 million unique cDNA reads from the same blood draw were analyzed for two donors (one aged 18 to 30 and one aged 80 or older). Points the paper makes about the study in general: Compared with the aged group, the long-lived group had more naive CD4+ T cells, fewer expanded clones and increased TCR diversity, suggesting age selection. The CMV infection status of donors was not known, potentially confounding age-related changes in expanded clonotypes. Bulk unsorted PBMC profiling prevented conclusive comparison of naive and antigen-experienced compartments. Total diversity estimates from one million sequenced T cells were considered lower bounds and underestimates. As age increased, observed TCR beta diversity per million T cells dropped in a roughly linear way, and a significant reduction was already evident by age 40. A strong correlation was found between observed TCR beta diversity and the percentage of naive T cells measured by flow cytometry.

Compared with germline, V lacks 6 bases and J lacks 2 bases; bases without a gene match: 1. The cysteine opens and the phenylalanine closes a CDR3 of 14 amino acids. The CDR3 DNA has 42 bases and is translated from base 1. As regards this clonotype: The antigen this receptor binds is unknown. No quality values exist for individual bases; no much larger clone is one base distant.

Libraries were made using 5' RACE. These reads were obtained on an Illumina HiSeq 2500. A second PCR of about 7 to 12 cycles was run with a J-beta primer mix and a sample-barcoded 5' primer. Each TCR beta cDNA molecule received a unique molecular identifier from a template-switch 5' adaptor carrying 12 random nucleotides. Each sample yielded at least 3 million CDR3-containing paired-end reads. All of the RNA was converted into first-strand cDNA using the Mint cDNA synthesis kit, with a TRBC-specific oligonucleotide serving as the primer. After uracil-DNA glycosylase treatment, a first 18-cycle PCR used universal primers M1SS and BC2_uni_R on all cDNA. The published analysis was carried out like this. For normalization, 1 million high-quality reads were randomly selected from each sample, with every read carrying a distinct molecular identifier. Reads with shared molecular identifiers were discarded instead of being binned into consensus sequences. CDR3 identification, clonotype clustering and error correction used MiTCR with a Q25 quality threshold and the strictest error-elimination algorithm. A nonparametric unseen species model using Euler transformation provided a lower-bound estimate of total TCR beta diversity. TCRdb's own reprocessing of the public reads used fastp at Q25 and MiXCR and kept productive beta chains. Identical CDR3 proteins give one entry, which carries the most common genes and DNA. In this record, the V and J calls reflect TCRdb's handling and not the investigators' own analysis. For this sample the table gives 1,500,000 or so distinct CDR3 sequences, of which roughly 43% were detected only once. The ten largest account for about 4% of the sample.

Donors were about 36 systemically healthy Caucasian individuals from Russia aged 6 to 90 years. About 10 milliliters of peripheral blood were drawn from each donor into EDTA-treated Vacutainer tubes. Ficoll-Paque density-gradient centrifugation was used to isolate PBMCs, with at least 6.5 million obtained per sample. Trizol reagent was used to extract total RNA from PBMCs, with at least 5 micrograms per sample. The percentages of naive CD45RAhigh/CD27high T cells were determined by flow cytometry on a PBMC aliquot from every donor. This receptor was taken from a woman between 18 and 29 years old in good health. Sequences were obtained from blood. The V and J segments used are TRBV12-3 or TRBV12-4 and TRBJ2-5; 12 central bases correspond to TRBD2. The base sequence is TGTGCCAGCAGGACTAGCGGGAGTCAAGAGACCCAGTACTTC. It codes for CASRTSGSQETQYF.